This TCR beta chain came from a study of blood T cells in healthy people across ages. Findings of the study overall: A roughly linear age-dependent decrease characterized TCR beta diversity per million T cells.

This CDR3 contains 12 residues. Combining a sample-barcoded 5' primer with a J-beta primer mix, a second PCR ran for roughly 7 to 11 cycles. TCRdb re-called the 5' RACE reads with MiXCR, one entry per CDR3 protein. Of 1,500,000 or so distinct CDR3 sequences listed, almost 60% were seen once; the top ten hold 5% to 7%. In the case of this clonotype: Its antigen is still unknown.

Material for sequencing was blood. V usage is TRBV12-2 and J usage is TRBJ2-5; the D call of TRBD1 is as the table states it, not checked on the DNA. The J call is doubtful: the DNA matches TRBJ2-7 better. TRBV12-2 is a pseudogene locus. The clonotype comes from a man younger than 30 in good health. The DNA for the CDR3 is TGTGCAAGTCGCAGAACAGGTTTCGAGCAGTACTTC. Translated: CASRRTGFEQYF.